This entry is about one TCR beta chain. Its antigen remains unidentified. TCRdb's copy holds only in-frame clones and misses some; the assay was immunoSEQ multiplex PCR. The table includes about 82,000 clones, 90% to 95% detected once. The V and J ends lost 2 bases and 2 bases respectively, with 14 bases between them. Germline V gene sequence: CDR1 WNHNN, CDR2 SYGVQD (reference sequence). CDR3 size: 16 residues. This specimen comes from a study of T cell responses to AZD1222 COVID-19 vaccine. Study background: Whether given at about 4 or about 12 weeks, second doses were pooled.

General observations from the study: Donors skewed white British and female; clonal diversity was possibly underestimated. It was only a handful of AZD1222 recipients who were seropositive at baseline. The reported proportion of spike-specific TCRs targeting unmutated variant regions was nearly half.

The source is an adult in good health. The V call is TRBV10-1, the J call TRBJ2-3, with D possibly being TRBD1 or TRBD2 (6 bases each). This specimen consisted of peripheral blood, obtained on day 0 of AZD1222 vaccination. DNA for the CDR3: TGCGCCAGCAGTGAGGGATCGGGGGCCCCCACAGATACGCAGTATTTT. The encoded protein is CASSEGSGAPTDTQYF.